This T cell receptor (beta chain) was observed in a study of human T cells and chemical hapten exposure. This clonotype has a handful of counts. Its matching antigen is unknown. Study-level results: Counts of TCRs expanded at PT1 correlated positively with patch test score. Since the donors had alopecia, their immune response may not be the same as that of healthy people. Among expanded TCRs, significantly more large CDR3 similarity clusters formed than among controls.

Time point meaning: patch test 3, about 24 weeks after DPC sensitization. Regarding treatment: therapeutic diphenylcyclopropenone sensitization with weekly scalp DPC. Separate cDNA molecules received unique molecular identifiers, which the library attached to them. TCRdb analysed the RACE reads with MiXCR anew, one entry per CDR3 protein. Counted here are about 92,000 distinct CDR3 sequences, about 11% occurring once; the ten biggest clones make up approximately 1%. The CDR3 sequence is 16 residues long. Unmatched junction bases numbered 11, after V lost 7 bases and J lost 5 bases. From germline, CDR1 is MNHEY and CDR2 SMNVEV (reference sequence).

Sample: whole blood, taken in connection with sensitization to the hapten diphenylcyclopropenone (DPC). The rearrangement joins TRBV27 to TRBJ2-5; 12 bases agree with TRBD2. This clonotype was obtained from a woman aged 25 to 39 with alopecia areata. Some clones in this sample may be carry-over from other donors' samples. Here the CDR3 reads CASIRLAGGAGETQYF. The CDR3 bases are TGTGCCAGCATCCGTCTAGCGGGAGGGGCCGGGGAGACCCAGTACTTC.